This is a list of T cell receptor beta chains from one sample in a study of blood T cells in healthy people across ages. TCRdb itself ran the 5' RACE reads through MiXCR, one entry per CDR3 protein. This repertoire shows fewer than 750,000 distinct CDR3 sequences, roughly 48% found once; its top ten account for around 23%. Sample: blood. These receptors were taken from a man at least 80 years old in good health. Both conserved end residues are part of each CDR3. The D gene is left open where the match is weak. Size is omitted from some rows. Given values are once, few, many or a class for expanded clones.

CASSFRTDQATQYF TGTGCCAGCAGCTTTCGGACAGACCAAGCGACCCAGTACTTC NA TRBJ2-5 14 once TRBV13
CASSYSGDHRVETQYF TGTGCCAGCAGTTACTCCGGGGACCATCGCGTGGAGACCCAGTACTTC NA TRBJ2-5 16 NA TRBV28
CASSLAGASGAFNEQFF TGTGCCAGCAGCTTGGCCGGGGCTAGCGGGGCTTTTAATGAGCAGTTCTTC TRBD2 TRBJ2-1 17 NA TRBV7-2
CASRKTSGGSGSYEQYF TGTGCCAGCAGGAAGACTAGCGGGGGGAGCGGCTCCTACGAGCAGTACTTC TRBD2 TRBJ2-7 17 NA TRBV7-2
CSVVDRGGYEQYF TGCAGCGTTGTGGACAGGGGAGGTTACGAGCAGTACTTC TRBD1 TRBJ2-7 13 NA TRBV29-1
CASGTGVLYEQYF TGTGCCAGCGGGACAGGGGTACTCTACGAGCAGTACTTC TRBD1 TRBJ2-7 13 NA TRBV28
CSVERQGGEQYF TGCAGCGTTGAAAGACAGGGGGGCGAGCAGTACTTC TRBD1 TRBJ2-7 12 once TRBV29-1
CASTLMGAQETQYF TGTGCCAGCACTCTTATGGGGGCCCAAGAGACCCAGTACTTC NA TRBJ2-5 14 many TRBV6-6
CASSQGDRRDLGSGYTF TGTGCCAGCAGTCAGGGGGACAGGCGCGATCTTGGCTCTGGCTACACCTTC TRBD1 TRBJ1-2 17 NA TRBV27
CASSYWDRGNNEQFF TGTGCCAGCAGTTACTGGGACAGAGGGAACAATGAGCAGTTCTTC TRBD1 TRBJ2-1 15 NA TRBV6-6
CSVETVLGAAVYGYTF TGCAGCGTTGAGACCGTCCTTGGGGCGGCGGTCTATGGCTACACCTTC NA TRBJ1-2 16 NA TRBV29-1
CASSLLFQGGRAVEQFF TGTGCCAGCAGCTTACTCTTCCAAGGCGGGAGGGCGGTTGAGCAGTTCTTC TRBD2 TRBJ2-1 17 few TRBV7-2